These 22 T cell receptor beta chains came from one sample sequenced in a study of shared T cell receptors in the human thymus. Produced via immunoSEQ multiplex PCR; TCRdb's table is partial and in-frame only. The data show under 700,000 clones, approximately 80% seen once. This same sample was also taken into another study, of human thymus T cells.

The sample taken for sequencing was thymocytes. Every receptor here comes from a boy less than two years old with a congenital heart defect.

The V gene is TRBV7-9, the J gene TRBJ1-1; 9 bases align to TRBD1. Trimming at V came to 4 bases and at J to 5 bases, leaving 5 bases not matched to a gene. CDR3 size: 14 residues. CDR1 is SEHNR and CDR2 is FQNEAQ in the germline V gene (reference sequence). This CDR3 reads CASSSGQGKTEAFF. CDR3 in DNA: TGTGCCAGCAGCTCAGGACAGGGGAAAACTGAAGCTTTCTTT.

This clone was picked up one time. The rearrangement links TRBV30 to TRBJ2-1; TRBD2 matches 8 bases. CDR1 and CDR2 (germline): GTSNPN, SVGIG (reference sequence). V shed 2 bases, J shed 0 bases, and the junction held 3 bases outside the gene matches. The CDR3 totals 15 residues. The CDR3 spells CAWSPTSGSYNEQFF. The CDR3 DNA sequence: TGTGCCTGGAGTCCAACTAGCGGCTCCTACAATGAGCAGTTCTTC.

The V call is TRBV27, the J call TRBJ2-1, with 8 bases matching TRBD2. Trimming removed 4 bases from V and 1 base from J; junction bases left unmatched: 9. The CDR3 is 17 amino acids. Germline assignment: CDR1 MNHEY and CDR2 SMNVEV (reference sequence). The CDR3 DNA follows: TGTGCCAGCAGTTCCCCCCAACTAGCGGTGTCCTACAATGAGCAGTTCTTC. Translated: CASSSPQLAVSYNEQFF.

This rearrangement joins TRBV4-1 to TRBJ2-7; D possibly corresponds to TRBD1 (7 bases). Trimming left V 1 base short and J 4 bases short, with 14 bases between. This CDR3 is 15 amino acids long. Germline CDR1 and CDR2: MGHRA and YSYEKL. The CDR3 DNA sequence: TGCGCCAGCAGCCAAGCCCGCAGGGGGGAATACGAGCAGTACTTC. Amino acid sequence: CASSQARRGEYEQYF.

This clone occurred a few times. The V and J genes are TRBV19 and TRBJ1-2, with 9 bases matching TRBD1. Germline CDR1 LNHDA, CDR2 SQIVND (reference sequence). J was trimmed by 4 bases and V by 6 bases; bases with no gene match: 6. The CDR3 loop spans 14 amino acids. DNA for the CDR3: TGTGCCAGTAGACAGGGGGCTTTACCCTATGGCTACACCTTC. It specifies CASRQGALPYGYTF.

Only a few counts were recorded for this clone. The chain carries TRBV30 and TRBJ2-6, with D hard to call. This CDR3 is 16 amino acids long. Germline CDR1 GTSNPN, CDR2 SVGIG (reference sequence). The V and J ends lost 0 bases and 1 base respectively, with 10 bases between them. The CDR3: CAWSVTARSGANVLTF. The CDR3 region has the DNA TGTGCCTGGAGTGTAACAGCAAGATCTGGGGCCAACGTCCTGACTTTC.

The chain links TRBV12-5 to TRBJ2-3; D is perhaps TRBD2 (5 bases). There are 15 residues in the CDR3. The germline gives CDR1 LGHNT, CDR2 FRNRAP. The V end lost 0 bases, the J end lost 8 bases, and 15 bases lay between the germline ends. The CDR3 region is CASGLVPPLGGTQYF. As DNA, the CDR3 is TGTGCTAGTGGTTTGGTACCACCCCTAGGAGGTACGCAGTATTTT. The full variable domain, its missing parts supplied by reference TRBV12-5 and TRBJ2-3, is DARVTQTPRHKVTEMGQEVTMRCQPILGHNTVFWYRQTMMQGLELLAYFRNRAPLDDSGMPKDRFSAEMPDATLATLKIQPSEPRDSAVYFCASGLVPPLGGTQYFGPGTRLTVL.

The rearrangement uses TRBV7-2 and TRBJ1-3, with 12 bases that match TRBD1. Trimming cost V 2 bases and J 6 bases; bases outside gene matches: 8. The germline CDR1 and CDR2 sequences are SGHTA and FQGNSA. The CDR3 is made up of 17 amino acids. This chain's CDR3 is CASSLPRDRGPENTIYF. As DNA, the CDR3 is TGTGCCAGCAGCTTACCGCGGGACAGGGGGCCTGAAAACACCATATATTTT.

This CDR3 is CSARKSGQYF. The DNA of the CDR3 is TGCAGTGCTAGAAAATCGGGACAATACTTC. This rearrangement joins TRBV20-1 to TRBJ2-7; possibly TRBD1 for D (6 bases). Germline assignment: CDR1 DFQATT and CDR2 SNEGSKA (reference sequence). The CDR3 is 10 amino acids. V shed 2 bases and J shed 13 bases, with 12 bases lying between them.

This chain links TRBV5-1 with TRBJ2-2; weak D call: TRBD2 (6 bases). Trimming left V 0 bases short and J 5 bases short, with 14 bases between. Germline CDR1 is SGHRS and CDR2 is YFSETQ. This CDR3 has 16 amino acids. The CDR3 nucleotides read TGCGCCAGCAGCTTGGTTGCGGGATATAAAACCGGGGAGCTGTTTTTT. Residues: CASSLVAGYKTGELFF. The full variable domain, rest sourced from reference TRBV5-1 and TRBJ2-2, is KAGVTQTPRYLIKTRGQQVTLSCSPISGHRSVSWYQQTPGQGLQFLFEYFSETQRNKGNFPGRFSGRQFSNSRSEMNVSTLELGDSALYLCASSLVAGYKTGELFFGEGSRLTVL.

The chain joins TRBV10-2 to TRBJ1-5; TRBD1 is a possible D gene (5 bases). From germline, CDR1 is WSHSY and CDR2 SAAADI. The CDR3 extends over 13 amino acids. The V end was cut by 6 bases, the J end by 1 base, with 7 bases between. The CDR3: CASRGGSNQPQHF. The CDR3 bases are TGCGCCAGCAGGGGGGGGAGCAATCAGCCCCAGCATTTT.

V and J are TRBV15 and TRBJ2-5; 10 bases fit TRBD2. V lost 2 bases and J lost 5; bases outside the gene matches: 17. The CDR3 is 19 residues long. The germline V gene encodes CDR1 LNHNV and CDR2 YYDKDF (reference sequence). The CDR3 DNA reads TGTGCCACCAGCAGATCCGGGGGAGGAGTAGCGGGGGGCAGGGAGACCCAGTACTTC. Protein sequence: CATSRSGGGVAGGRETQYF.

In nucleotides, the CDR3 is TGTGCCAGCAAGGAGGGGCGGCCACCCACAGATACGCAGTATTTT. It yields the protein CASKEGRPPTDTQYF. V and J are TRBV25-1 and TRBJ2-3; D perhaps matches TRBD2 (6 bases). The CDR3 has 15 residues. Per germline, CDR1 MGHDK and CDR2 SYGVNS. Trimming removed 7 bases from V and 2 bases from J, with 16 bases in between.

This chain uses TRBV2 with TRBJ2-7; 8 nucleotides align to TRBD1. This CDR3 contains 17 residues. Germline V lookup: CDR1 SNHLY, CDR2 FYNNEI. V lost 0 bases to trimming and J lost 3 bases; unmatched junction nucleotides: 10. The CDR3 nucleotides are TGTGCCAGCAGTGAAGCGGGGATGACAGGGGTTTACTACGAGCAGTACTTC. Protein sequence: CASSEAGMTGVYYEQYF.

The rearrangement links TRBV6-1 to TRBJ2-1, with 11 bases matching TRBD1. The CDR3 extends over 14 amino acids. Germline V gives CDR1 MNHNS, CDR2 SASEGT. The V gene end was trimmed by 6 bases and the J gene end by 4 bases; junction bases not matched to a gene: 2. DNA for the CDR3: TGTGCCAGCAGGGACAGGGGGCAATACAATGAGCAGTTCTTC. Translating it yields CASRDRGQYNEQFF.

This clone appeared a single time. V is TRBV27 and J is TRBJ1-4, with TRBD1 identical over 7 bases. This CDR3 spans 16 amino acids. Germline lookup yields CDR1 MNHEY and CDR2 SMNVEV (reference sequence). Trimming took 6 bases from V and 8 from J; bases not matched to a gene: 15. The CDR3 protein is CASRVGTAVEGEKLFF. As DNA, the CDR3 is TGTGCCAGCAGGGTGGGGACAGCCGTGGAGGGGGAAAAACTGTTTTTT.

V gene TRBV25-1 combines with J gene TRBJ1-1, with D possibly TRBD1 on 6 matching bases. Trimming removed 7 bases at V and 3 bases at J, with 21 bases between. The CDR3 has 16 residues. CDR1 and CDR2 from the germline V gene are MGHDK and SYGVNS. In nucleotides, the CDR3 is TGTGCCAGCACCCCAGAGGACAGCTCTCAGGACACTGAAGCTTTCTTT. This gives the protein CASTPEDSSQDTEAFF.

This clone occurred a few times. The chain links TRBV27 to TRBJ2-4; D not certain. The germline V gene encodes CDR1 MNHEY and CDR2 SMNVEV (reference sequence). This CDR3 has 11 amino acids. Trimming removed 3 bases at V and 9 bases at J, with 6 bases between. In nucleotides, the CDR3 is TGTGCCAGCAGTTTGCGAGGCATTCAGTACTTC. This encodes CASSLRGIQYF.

The chain links TRBV19 to TRBJ2-7, with 8 bases lining up with TRBD1. CDR3 size: 13 residues. V was pared by 5 bases and J by 4 bases, with 4 bases of the junction left unmatched. Germline V gene sequence: CDR1 LNHDA, CDR2 SQIVND (reference sequence). The DNA of the CDR3 is TGTGCCAGTAGTCCACACAGGGGGTACGAGCAGTACTTC. Translated, it gives CASSPHRGYEQYF.

The rearrangement links TRBV6-1 to TRBJ1-2; the D is unclear. The CDR3 runs to 17 residues. The germline V and J ends were trimmed by 1 base and 0 bases, with 15 bases remaining between them. Germline values: CDR1 MNHNS, CDR2 SASEGT. DNA for the CDR3: TGTGCCAGCAGTGAAGGAGGTCTCGCCTCTACTAACTATGGCTACACCTTC. It specifies CASSEGGLASTNYGYTF.

The chain employs TRBV6-5 and TRBJ2-7; D gene ambiguous. V was shortened by 4 bases and J by 3 bases, with 19 bases between the two germline ends. This CDR3 is 16 amino acids long. Germline loops: CDR1 MNHEY, CDR2 SVGAGI. CDR3 amino acids: CASSSPHLSTLYEQYF. Here the CDR3 DNA reads TGTGCCAGCAGTTCACCCCATCTCTCTACGCTCTACGAGCAGTACTTC.

This clone was counted between two and nine times. CDR3 nucleotides: TGCGCCAGCAGCCAAAAGGTTAAGGGACAGGAGGACCAAGAGACCCAGTACTTC. Amino acid sequence: CASSQKVKGQEDQETQYF. The chain is built from TRBV4-1 and TRBJ2-5; 8 nucleotides line up with TRBD1. Per the germline V gene, CDR1 is MGHRA and CDR2 is YSYEKL. Losses at the gene ends were 2 bases for V and 0 bases for J; bases not matched to a gene: 11. The CDR3 length is 18 residues.